Listed below are T cell receptor beta chains from one sample, sequenced in a study of cytomegalovirus exposure and HLA in healthy donors. Libraries were prepared by immunoSEQ multiplex PCR; TCRdb keeps only in-frame clonotypes and omits some of them. This table has over 150,000 clones, roughly four fifths appearing once. Sequenced: PBMCs. The receptors were sampled from a male donor in good health and CMV-seronegative. CDR3s include the opening cysteine and the closing phenylalanine or tryptophan. Each record gives: D gene, V gene, J gene, clone size, CDR3 protein, CDR3 DNA. D genes are given only for firm matches. Some rows have no size entry. The others give once, few or many, or a class for an expanded clone.

D: TRBD2; V: TRBV5-4; J: TRBJ2-7; size: NA; CDR3: CASSQGLAGPYEQYF; DNA: TGTGCCAGCAGCCAGGGACTAGCGGGACCCTACGAGCAGTACTTC
D: NA; V: TRBV27; J: TRBJ2-3; size: NA; CDR3: CASSPPGDTQYF; DNA: TGTGCCAGCAGTCCCCCGGGAGATACGCAGTATTTT
D: TRBD1; V: TRBV19; J: TRBJ2-2; size: NA; CDR3: CASSSRDRGPAGELFF; DNA: TGTGCCAGTAGTAGCCGGGACAGGGGGCCGGCCGGGGAGCTGTTTTTT
D: TRBD1; V: TRBV5-1; J: TRBJ2-5; size: few; CDR3: CASSLGQGAPETQYF; DNA: TGCGCCAGCAGCTTGGGACAGGGGGCCCCAGAGACCCAGTACTTC
D: NA; V: TRBV11-3; J: TRBJ2-7; size: NA; CDR3: CASSWGELYEQYF; DNA: TGTGCCAGCAGCTGGGGAGAATTGTACGAGCAGTACTTC
D: NA; V: TRBV9; J: TRBJ2-7; size: NA; CDR3: CASSLRETYEQYF; DNA: TGTGCCAGCAGCCTAAGGGAGACCTACGAGCAGTACTTC
D: TRBD1; V: TRBV19; J: TRBJ1-5; size: NA; CDR3: CASSRTGGNQPQHF; DNA: TGTGCCAGCAGTAGGACAGGGGGCAATCAGCCCCAGCATTTT
D: NA; V: TRBV7-9; J: TRBJ2-7; size: NA; CDR3: CASSLKISPYEQYF; DNA: TGTGCCAGCAGCTTAAAGATTTCTCCCTACGAGCAGTACTTC
D: NA; V: TRBV6-1; J: TRBJ2-3; size: NA; CDR3: CASSATSTDTQYF; DNA: TGTGCCAGCAGTGCTACTAGCACAGATACGCAGTATTTT
D: NA; V: TRBV19; J: TRBJ2-7; size: NA; CDR3: CASSIAFRQGPTSYEQYF; DNA: TGTGCCAGTAGTATAGCGTTCCGGCAGGGCCCCACTTCCTACGAGCAGTACTTC
D: NA; V: TRBV19; J: TRBJ2-1; size: NA; CDR3: CASSIQYNEQFF; DNA: TGTGCCAGTAGTATCCAGTACAATGAGCAGTTCTTC
D: NA; V: TRBV7-9; J: TRBJ1-4; size: NA; CDR3: CASSLAAHLDNEKLFF; DNA: TGTGCCAGCAGCTTAGCAGCCCACCTAGATAATGAAAAACTGTTTTTT
D: NA; V: TRBV4-1; J: TRBJ1-2; size: few; CDR3: CASSQADRSNYGYTF; DNA: TGCGCCAGCAGCCAAGCAGACAGATCTAACTATGGCTACACCTTC
D: NA; V: TRBV2; J: TRBJ1-1; size: few; CDR3: CASEQGRNEAFF; DNA: TGTGCCAGCGAACAGGGACGCAATGAAGCTTTCTTT
D: NA; V: TRBV9; J: TRBJ1-3; size: NA; CDR3: CASSVRGASGNTIYF; DNA: TGTGCCAGCAGCGTCAGGGGCGCATCTGGAAACACCATATATTTT
D: TRBD1; V: TRBV29-1; J: TRBJ2-3; size: NA; CDR3: CSVEDLPQDRDSDTQYF; DNA: TGCAGCGTTGAAGATCTCCCTCAGGACAGGGATTCAGATACGCAGTATTTT
D: NA; V: TRBV4-3; J: TRBJ1-4; size: NA; CDR3: CASSQGTGYEKLFF; DNA: TGCGCCAGCAGCCAAGGAACAGGGTATGAAAAACTGTTTTTT
D: TRBD1; V: TRBV12-5; J: TRBJ1-6; size: NA; CDR3: CASGLRDSLNSPLHF; DNA: TGTGCTAGTGGTTTGAGGGACAGCCTTAATTCACCCCTCCACTTT
D: TRBD2; V: TRBV15; J: TRBJ2-7; size: NA; CDR3: CATSIPSGRYEQYF; DNA: TGTGCCACCAGCATCCCTAGCGGACGCTACGAGCAGTACTTC
D: TRBD1; V: TRBV4-1; J: TRBJ1-5; size: NA; CDR3: CASSQDPGQGAGQPQHF; DNA: TGCGCCAGCAGCCAAGATCCCGGACAGGGGGCCGGTCAGCCCCAGCATTTT
D: TRBD1; V: TRBV29-1; J: TRBJ2-3; size: NA; CDR3: CSVGESLQGTDTQYF; DNA: TGCAGCGTTGGAGAAAGTCTACAGGGGACAGATACGCAGTATTTT
D: NA; V: TRBV2; J: TRBJ1-6; size: few; CDR3: CASSEERGVYNSPLHF; DNA: TGTGCCAGCAGTGAAGAAAGAGGCGTCTATAATTCACCCCTCCACTTT
D: NA; V: TRBV28; J: TRBJ1-5; size: NA; CDR3: CASWRESNQPQHF; DNA: TGTGCCAGCTGGCGGGAGTCCAATCAGCCCCAGCATTTT
D: TRBD1; V: TRBV19; J: TRBJ2-2; size: NA; CDR3: CASSIRDSLPRELFF; DNA: TGTGCCAGTAGTATAAGGGACAGCCTGCCCCGGGAGCTGTTTTTT
D: NA; V: TRBV18; J: TRBJ2-3; size: NA; CDR3: CASSPFADTQYF; DNA: TGTGCCAGCTCACCATTCGCAGATACGCAGTATTTT
D: TRBD1; V: TRBV9; J: TRBJ2-6; size: NA; CDR3: CASGDRDRANSGANVLTF; DNA: TGTGCCAGCGGTGATAGGGACAGGGCGAACTCTGGGGCCAACGTCCTGACTTTC
D: TRBD1; V: TRBV6-5; J: TRBJ1-1; size: NA; CDR3: CASSWTVQGARTEAFF; DNA: TGTGCCAGCAGTTGGACGGTTCAGGGGGCTCGAACTGAAGCTTTCTTT
D: TRBD1; V: TRBV6-5; J: TRBJ2-3; size: NA; CDR3: CASSFRQGSTDTQYF; DNA: TGTGCCAGCAGTTTCCGACAGGGTAGCACAGATACGCAGTATTTT
D: TRBD2; V: TRBV7-3; J: TRBJ2-1; size: NA; CDR3: CASSRPGTSGRVNEQFF; DNA: TGTGCCAGCAGTCGTCCCGGGACTAGCGGGAGGGTCAATGAGCAGTTCTTC
D: TRBD1; V: TRBV25-1; J: TRBJ1-5; size: NA; CDR3: CASSQGGNQPQHF; DNA: TGTGCCAGCAGTCAGGGGGGCAATCAGCCCCAGCATTTT
D: TRBD2; V: TRBV15; J: TRBJ2-1; size: once; CDR3: CATTSAGVNEQFF; DNA: TGTGCCACCACCTCGGCGGGAGTCAATGAGCAGTTCTTC
D: NA; V: TRBV2; J: TRBJ2-7; size: NA; CDR3: CASSAEMTAGDYEQYF; DNA: TGTGCCAGCAGTGCCGAGATGACAGCTGGAGACTACGAGCAGTACTTC
D: TRBD1; V: TRBV25-1; J: TRBJ1-1; size: NA; CDR3: CASSEFRRTGIDTEAFF; DNA: TGTGCCAGCAGTGAATTCCGTCGGACAGGCATTGACACTGAAGCTTTCTTT
D: NA; V: TRBV15; J: TRBJ2-7; size: NA; CDR3: CATSRDPPLEQYF; DNA: TGTGCCACCAGCAGAGATCCCCCCCTCGAGCAGTACTTC
D: TRBD2; V: TRBV7-2; J: TRBJ2-1; size: NA; CDR3: CASSLRTSGNEQFF; DNA: TGTGCCAGCAGCTTAAGGACTAGTGGCAATGAGCAGTTCTTC
D: NA; V: TRBV2; J: TRBJ2-7; size: NA; CDR3: CASKRQDYEQYF; DNA: TGTGCCAGCAAACGCCAGGACTACGAGCAGTACTTC
D: NA; V: TRBV19; J: TRBJ2-5; size: NA; CDR3: CASSRRGETQYF; DNA: TGTGCCAGTAGTAGGCGGGGAGAGACCCAGTACTTC
D: NA; V: TRBV6-1; J: TRBJ1-5; size: NA; CDR3: CASSESGPQPQHF; DNA: TGTGCCAGCAGTGAATCAGGTCCTCAGCCCCAGCATTTT
D: NA; V: TRBV28; J: TRBJ2-3; size: once; CDR3: CASNAGPTDTQYF; DNA: TGTGCCAGCAACGCGGGACCTACAGATACGCAGTATTTT
D: NA; V: TRBV6-1; J: TRBJ1-2; size: few; CDR3: CASSEDNNYGYTF; DNA: TGTGCCAGCAGTGAAGACAATAACTATGGCTACACCTTC
D: TRBD1; V: TRBV7-9; J: TRBJ2-7; size: NA; CDR3: CASQGQAYEQYF; DNA: TGTGCCAGCCAAGGACAGGCCTACGAGCAGTACTTC
D: NA; V: TRBV18; J: TRBJ2-7; size: NA; CDR3: CASSPRGPLIYEQYF; DNA: TGTGCCAGCTCGCCGCGGGGGCCTTTGATCTACGAGCAGTACTTC
D: TRBD1; V: TRBV28; J: TRBJ2-7; size: NA; CDR3: CASRRTGLSYEQYF; DNA: TGTGCCAGCAGGCGGACAGGCCTCTCCTACGAGCAGTACTTC
D: NA; V: TRBV30; J: TRBJ1-5; size: NA; CDR3: CAWSVGRGPNQPQHF; DNA: TGTGCCTGGAGTGTAGGGAGGGGACCCAATCAGCCCCAGCATTTT
D: NA; V: TRBV5-4; J: TRBJ1-2; size: NA; CDR3: CASSPGGTNGYGYTF; DNA: TGTGCCAGCAGCCCGGGGGGGACCAACGGCTATGGCTACACCTTC
D: TRBD2; V: TRBV28; J: TRBJ2-3; size: NA; CDR3: CASSPGGDADTQYF; DNA: TGTGCCAGCTCGCCCGGGGGGGATGCAGATACGCAGTATTTT
D: TRBD1; V: TRBV4-3; J: TRBJ1-1; size: NA; CDR3: CASSRQGAGVTEAFF; DNA: TGCGCCAGCAGCCGACAGGGGGCGGGTGTCACTGAAGCTTTCTTT
D: NA; V: TRBV6-4; J: TRBJ1-1; size: NA; CDR3: CASRTRGDLNTEAFF; DNA: TGTGCCAGCAGGACCCGGGGGGACTTGAACACTGAAGCTTTCTTT
D: TRBD1; V: TRBV6-6; J: TRBJ1-2; size: few; CDR3: CASSSGTGRGYTF; DNA: TGTGCCAGCAGTTCAGGGACAGGGAGGGGCTACACCTTC
D: TRBD2; V: TRBV7-8; J: TRBJ2-7; size: NA; CDR3: CASSPRVVAGGLYEQYF; DNA: TGTGCCAGCAGCCCTCGAGTCGTTGCGGGAGGTCTCTACGAGCAGTACTTC
D: NA; V: TRBV7-3; J: TRBJ2-6; size: NA; CDR3: CASSPGRGGANVLTF; DNA: TGTGCCAGCAGCCCAGGGCGGGGTGGGGCCAACGTCCTGACTTTC
D: NA; V: TRBV30; J: TRBJ1-5; size: NA; CDR3: CAWSGGQSNQPQHF; DNA: TGTGCCTGGAGCGGCGGACAAAGCAATCAGCCCCAGCATTTT
D: NA; V: TRBV7-3; J: TRBJ1-2; size: NA; CDR3: CASSQTPPGRYGYTF; DNA: TGTGCCAGCAGCCAAACCCCGCCGGGTCGATATGGCTACACCTTC
D: NA; V: TRBV4-3; J: TRBJ2-6; size: NA; CDR3: CASSQEPRAGANVLTF; DNA: TGCGCCAGCAGCCAAGAACCCAGGGCCGGGGCCAACGTCCTGACTTTC
D: NA; V: TRBV5-1; J: TRBJ2-7; size: NA; CDR3: CASSPGQSYEQYF; DNA: TGCGCCAGCAGTCCAGGACAGAGCTACGAGCAGTACTTC